The rows below give T cell receptor beta chains drawn from one sample of a study of blood T cell repertoires in COVID-19. Clones were sequenced by immunoSEQ multiplex PCR, and TCRdb holds only the in-frame ones, with some missing. The sample includes approximately 300,000 clones, around 85% seen only once; the top ten take 0.87%. Sequencing was carried out using peripheral blood. The receptors come from a human donor with COVID-19, enrolled during active disease. The donor label of this sample is uncertain. CDR3s include the opening cysteine and the closing phenylalanine or tryptophan. A D gene is named only where the DNA matches it firmly. Rows may omit the clone size; those that give it use once, few, many or a size class.

few | TRBJ1-5 | TRBV29-1 | . | CSVEDGGLGPQHF | TGCAGCGTTGAAGATGGGGGGTTAGGACCCCAGCATTTT
. | TRBJ2-7 | TRBV6-2/TRBV6-3 | TRBD1 | CASSYTGQHSYEQYF | TGTGCCAGCAGTTACACGGGACAGCATTCCTACGAGCAGTACTTC
. | TRBJ1-1 | TRBV10-3 | TRBD1 | CAIRGQGALSDEAFF | TGTGCCATCAGGGGACAGGGGGCTTTGAGCGACGAAGCTTTCTTT
few | TRBJ1-1 | TRBV29-1 | TRBD1 | CSVDRGRTALNTEAFF | TGCAGCGTTGACAGGGGGAGGACAGCCTTGAACACTGAAGCTTTCTTT
few | TRBJ1-1 | TRBV2 | . | CASSVYRDLEAFF | TGTGCCAGCAGTGTTTACAGGGACCTTGAAGCTTTCTTT
. | TRBJ2-3 | TRBV4-3 | . | CASSREAELSTDTQYF | TGCGCCAGCAGCCGAGAAGCGGAGTTGAGCACAGATACGCAGTATTTT
. | TRBJ1-1 | TRBV6-5 | TRBD1 | CASSPRTGQNTEAFF | TGTGCCAGCAGCCCAAGGACAGGGCAGAACACTGAAGCTTTCTTT
. | TRBJ1-2 | TRBV15 | TRBD1 | CATSGGQGLYGYTF | TGTGCCACCAGCGGGGGACAGGGACTGTATGGCTACACCTTC
. | TRBJ1-1 | TRBV5-1 | . | CASSLGTTNTEAFF | TGCGCCAGCAGCTTGGGGACAACGAACACTGAAGCTTTCTTT
. | TRBJ2-3 | TRBV5-4 | . | CASSSQGLDTQYF | TGTGCCAGCAGCTCTCAGGGTTTAGATACGCAGTATTTT
. | TRBJ2-3 | TRBV7-9 | TRBD2 | CASSPFSGRRADTQYF | TGTGCCAGCAGCCCCTTTAGCGGGAGAAGGGCAGATACGCAGTATTTT
. | TRBJ1-5 | TRBV6-2/TRBV6-3 | TRBD1 | CASSTVGTGDQPQHF | TGTGCCAGCAGTACCGTCGGGACAGGGGATCAGCCCCAGCATTTT
. | TRBJ1-2 | TRBV19 | . | CASRQQGVAGYTF | TGTGCCAGTAGGCAACAGGGAGTCGCTGGCTACACCTTC
. | TRBJ1-2 | TRBV29-1 | . | CSVGSGLGYGYTF | TGCAGCGTTGGTTCAGGTCTCGGCTATGGCTACACCTTC
once | TRBJ1-2 | TRBV28 | . | CASSLGGYGYTF | TGTGCCAGCAGTTTGGGAGGCTATGGCTACACCTTC
once | TRBJ2-1 | TRBV7-2 | . | CASSSAQGSYNEQFF | TGTGCCAGCAGCTCAGCTCAGGGTTCCTACAATGAGCAGTTCTTC
. | TRBJ1-2 | TRBV28 | TRBD1 | CASRETGAGQGYTF | TGTGCCAGCAGAGAGACAGGGGCGGGTCAAGGCTACACCTTC
. | TRBJ1-5 | TRBV18 | TRBD1 | CASSPAGGSNQPQHF | TGTGCCAGCTCACCAGCAGGGGGCAGCAATCAGCCCCAGCATTTT
. | TRBJ1-2 | TRBV4-1 | TRBD1 | CASSQDFGQAIYGYTF | TGCGCCAGCAGCCAAGATTTTGGACAGGCGATCTATGGCTACACCTTC
. | TRBJ1-3 | TRBV7-9 | TRBD1 | CASSSRTGTNTIYF | TGTGCCAGCAGCTCCCGGACAGGGACAAACACCATATATTTT
. | TRBJ2-1 | TRBV27 | . | CASSTGSSYNEQFF | TGTGCCAGCAGCACCGGGAGCTCCTACAATGAGCAGTTCTTC
. | TRBJ2-2 | TRBV11-2 | TRBD2 | CASSLAAGGNTGELFF | TGTGCCAGCAGCTTAGCGGCGGGAGGGAACACCGGGGAGCTGTTTTTT
. | TRBJ1-2 | TRBV6-5 | TRBD1 | CASSYAGTGGYGYTF | TGTGCCAGCAGTTACGCTGGGACAGGGGGCTATGGCTACACCTTC
once | TRBJ1-1 | TRBV6-4 | . | CASKDSWNTEAFF | TGTGCCAGCAAGGACAGTTGGAACACTGAAGCTTTCTTT
once | TRBJ1-6 | TRBV19 | . | CASNPQGVGSPLHF | TGTGCCAGTAACCCCCAAGGGGTGGGCTCACCCCTCCACTTT
. | TRBJ2-2 | TRBV5-4 | TRBD2 | CASSIAGVLTGELFF | TGTGCCAGCAGCATAGCGGGAGTTCTCACCGGGGAGCTGTTTTTT
. | TRBJ2-7 | TRBV9 | TRBD1 | CASSGDRESYEQYF | TGTGCCAGCAGCGGGGACAGGGAGTCCTACGAGCAGTACTTC